The 20 T cell receptor beta chains below were found in one sample sequenced in a study of blood T cell repertoires in COVID-19. The protocol was immunoSEQ multiplex PCR, while the TCRdb copy is restricted to in-frame clones and leaves out a portion. The sample includes about 71,000 clones, about 70% of them seen just once. The sequencing sample was made of peripheral blood. These receptors were obtained from a woman at least 80 years old with active or convalescent COVID-19.

This clone was detected only a few times. The rearrangement links TRBV28 to TRBJ1-3; 7 bases agree with TRBD1. The CDR3 sequence is 14 residues long. With V trimmed by 6 bases and J by 4 bases, 6 bases remained unmatched. The germline CDR1 and CDR2 sequences are MDHEN and SYDVKM. The CDR3 region has the DNA TGTGCCAGCAGGGGCCGACAGGGAGGAAACACCATATATTTT. Amino acids: CASRGRQGGNTIYF.

The sample holds one count of this clone. The V and J genes are TRBV27 and TRBJ1-5; TRBD1 is a possible D gene (5 bases). The V and J ends lost 5 bases and 6 bases respectively, with 17 bases between them. CDR3 size: 15 residues. Germline lookup yields CDR1 MNHEY and CDR2 SMNVEV (reference sequence). The CDR3 region is CASSLTGTDAQPQHF. The DNA for the CDR3 is TGTGCCAGCAGTCTAACAGGAACGGATGCTCAGCCCCAGCATTTT.

V is TRBV7-9 and J is TRBJ1-4; no definite D call. CDR3 length equals 14 residues. The V end lost 1 base, the J end lost 7 bases, and 10 bases lay between the germline ends. CDR1 is SEHNR, CDR2 FQNEAQ, per germline (reference sequence). The CDR3 region has the DNA TGTGCCAGCAGCTTAGTAGAGGGAACTGAAAAACTGTTTTTT. Its protein is CASSLVEGTEKLFF.

This clone was recorded once. The chain employs TRBV10-3 and TRBJ1-6; D is unresolved. CDR3 length: 14 amino acids. V was trimmed by 0 bases and J by 5 bases, leaving 5 bases between them. CDR1 is ENHRY, CDR2 SYGVKD, per germline. CDR3 DNA: TGTGCCATCAGTGAGTCCGGGGATAATTCACCCCTCCACTTT. This sequence encodes CAISESGDNSPLHF.

The CDR3 loop is CASSDRGLGEQYF. As DNA, the CDR3 is TGTGCCAGCAGTGACAGGGGGCTCGGTGAGCAGTACTTC. The chain has TRBV27 and TRBJ2-7, with 10 positions matching TRBD1. Germline V gene lookup returns CDR1 MNHEY and CDR2 SMNVEV (reference sequence). V shed 5 bases, J shed 7 bases, and the junction held 5 bases outside the gene matches. This CDR3 is built from 13 residues.

This chain joins TRBV7-2 and TRBJ2-5; D perhaps matches TRBD1 (6 bases). The V and J ends lost 1 base and 1 base respectively, with 10 bases between them. Germline loops: CDR1 SGHTA, CDR2 FQGNSA. The CDR3 consists of 15 residues. CDR3 bases: TGTGCCAGCAGCTTAGACCTAGGGGGCCAAGAGACCCAGTACTTC. It encodes CASSLDLGGQETQYF. Complete variable domain (other parts from reference TRBV7-2 and TRBJ2-5): GAGVSQSPSNKVTEKGKDVELRCDPISGHTALYWYRQSLGQGLEFLIYFQGNSAPDKSGLPSDRFSAERTGGSVSTLTIQRTQQEDSAVYLCASSLDLGGQETQYFGPGTRLLVL.

The chain links TRBV5-1 to TRBJ1-2, with 12 bases lining up with TRBD1. The CDR3 extends over 18 amino acids. CDR1 is SGHRS, CDR2 YFSETQ, per germline. Trimming took 1 base from V and 8 from J; bases not matched to a gene: 15. The CDR3 loop reads CASSLQSPAGQGAKGYTF. The CDR3 bases are TGCGCCAGCAGCTTGCAATCCCCCGCGGGACAGGGGGCAAAGGGCTACACCTTC. The entire variable domain, with the rest obtained from reference TRBV5-1 and TRBJ1-2, is as follows: KAGVTQTPRYLIKTRGQQVTLSCSPISGHRSVSWYQQTPGQGLQFLFEYFSETQRNKGNFPGRFSGRQFSNSRSEMNVSTLELGDSALYLCASSLQSPAGQGAKGYTFGSGTRLTVV.

The J gene is TRBJ1-5, the V gene TRBV3-1 (or the pseudogene TRBV3-2), with 11 bases fitting TRBD1. In germline, CDR1 is LGHDT, CDR2 YNNKEL (reference sequence). The trim removed 3 bases at V and 7 bases at J, leaving 17 bases unmatched. The CDR3 runs 19 residues. CDR3 loop: CASSQVGRTGGRGRQPQHF. Here the CDR3 DNA reads TGTGCCAGCAGCCAGGTCGGGAGGACAGGGGGCAGAGGTCGGCAGCCCCAGCATTTT.

The J gene is TRBJ1-1, the V gene TRBV4-3; TRBD1 matches at 9 bases. V dropped 3 bases and J dropped 6; count of bases not matched to a gene: 5. The CDR3 is made up of 14 amino acids. In germline, CDR1 is LGHNA, CDR2 YSLEER. The CDR3 DNA is TGCGCCAGCAGCCATTTGGGACAGGGCTCTGAAGCTTTCTTT. This sequence encodes CASSHLGQGSEAFF.

J is TRBJ2-3 and V is TRBV7-2, with D maybe TRBD2 (7 bases). Per the germline V gene, CDR1 is SGHTA and CDR2 is FQGNSA. V gave up 1 base and J gave up 2 bases, with 16 bases separating them. CDR3 size: 17 residues. DNA of the CDR3: TGTGCCAGCAGCTTAGTAGGATACGGGGGGCTCACAGATACGCAGTATTTT. It is translated as CASSLVGYGGLTDTQYF. Supplemented by reference TRBV7-2 and TRBJ2-3, the full variable domain reads GAGVSQSPSNKVTEKGKDVELRCDPISGHTALYWYRQSLGQGLEFLIYFQGNSAPDKSGLPSDRFSAERTGGSVSTLTIQRTQQEDSAVYLCASSLVGYGGLTDTQYFGPGTRLTVL.

This clone has more than one count but fewer than ten. The chain combines TRBV4-1 with TRBJ2-5, with D maybe TRBD2 (6 bases). Germline loops: CDR1 MGHRA, CDR2 YSYEKL. CDR3 length: 14 residues. V was cut by 5 bases and J by 4 bases, with 14 bases left in between. The CDR3 spells CASSFGGDGETQYF. CDR3 coding DNA: TGCGCCAGCAGCTTCGGCGGGGACGGAGAGACCCAGTACTTC.

The V gene is TRBV10-3, the J gene TRBJ2-7; 7 bases map to TRBD1. Germline lookup yields CDR1 ENHRY and CDR2 SYGVKD. This CDR3 comprises 16 residues. With V trimmed by 3 bases and J by 4 bases, 12 bases remained unmatched. CDR3 in amino acids: CAISDLRDSKKYEQYF. DNA of the CDR3: TGTGCCATCAGTGATCTCCGGGACAGCAAAAAATACGAGCAGTACTTC.

The genes are TRBV4-3 and TRBJ2-3; 7 nucleotides line up with TRBD2. Per the germline V gene, CDR1 is LGHNA and CDR2 is YSLEER. The CDR3 loop spans 15 amino acids. V was pared by 0 bases and J by 3 bases, with 3 bases of the junction left unmatched. CDR3 in DNA: TGCGCCAGCAGCCAAGACCGACTAGCAACAGATACGCAGTATTTT. Its translation is CASSQDRLATDTQYF.

The chain joins TRBV4-3 to TRBJ1-1; D may be TRBD1 (6 bases). This CDR3 contains 15 residues. Per germline, CDR1 LGHNA and CDR2 YSLEER. Between the trimmed V and J ends, which lost 0 bases and 3 bases, there was a span of 11 bases. The CDR3 reads CASSQDSQGHTEAFF. In DNA, the CDR3 is TGCGCCAGCAGCCAAGACTCGCAGGGGCACACTGAAGCTTTCTTT.

The chain's CDR3 is CASRDRRTDTQYF. In DNA, the CDR3 is TGTGCCAGCCGGGACAGGAGAACAGATACGCAGTATTTT. V usage is TRBV3-1 (or the pseudogene TRBV3-2) and J usage is TRBJ2-3; TRBD1 matches at 8 bases. This CDR3 comprises 13 residues. The J segment lost 3 bases and the V segment lost 8 bases, leaving 4 bases of the junction unmatched. Looked up from germline, CDR1 is LGHDT and CDR2 is YNNKEL (reference sequence).

This clone came up once. The genes are TRBV18 and TRBJ1-2, with 8 bases aligning to TRBD1. The V gene end was trimmed by 4 bases and the J gene end by 0 bases; junction bases not matched to a gene: 10. This CDR3 has 17 residues. Germline CDR1 KGHSH, CDR2 LQKENI. DNA for the CDR3: TGTGCCAGCTCACTACTTGTGACAGGGGCTACTAACTATGGCTACACCTTC. Amino acids: CASSLLVTGATNYGYTF.

The chain couples TRBV18 to TRBJ2-7; D is unresolved. Between the trimmed V and J ends, which lost 3 bases and 2 bases, there was a span of 8 bases. Looked up from germline, CDR1 is KGHSH and CDR2 is LQKENI. The CDR3 runs 13 residues. This chain's CDR3 is CASSPPTAYEQYF. The CDR3 DNA follows: TGTGCCAGCTCACCGCCCACAGCCTACGAGCAGTACTTC.

In its sample, this clone was seen once. V and J are TRBV4-3 and TRBJ2-3, with 7 bases identical to TRBD1. V trimming: 4 bases; J trimming: 2 bases; junction bases outside the gene matches: 6. The CDR3 consists of 15 residues. Germline V gene data show CDR1 as LGHNA and CDR2 as YSLEER. The CDR3 DNA reads as TGCGCCAGCAGCCCGGGACAGCGTCTCACAGATACGCAGTATTTT. It encodes CASSPGQRLTDTQYF.

The chain employs TRBV19 and TRBJ1-2, with D hard to call. Per germline, CDR1 LNHDA and CDR2 SQIVND (reference sequence). The CDR3 extends over 12 amino acids. V was cut by 7 bases and J by 0 bases, with 6 bases left in between. In DNA, the CDR3 is TGTGCCAGTAATACAGCTAACTATGGCTACACCTTC. It translates to CASNTANYGYTF.

The J gene is TRBJ2-1, the V gene TRBV5-4; D unresolved. The V end lost 2 bases, the J end lost 1 base, and 10 bases lay between the germline ends. From germline, CDR1 is SGHNT and CDR2 YYREEE (reference sequence). The CDR3 length is 15 residues. For the CDR3, the DNA is TGTGCCAGCAGCTTTGTTAGCCGATCCTACAATGAGCAGTTCTTC. This sequence encodes CASSFVSRSYNEQFF.